This is a list of T cell receptor beta chains from one sample in a study of response to subunit inactivated influenza vaccine. MiXCR, applied by TCRdb to the RT-PCR reads, yields one record per CDR3 protein. The sample carries hundreds of thousands of distinct CDR3 sequences, approximately 16% recorded once. The sequenced sample was CD4+ T cells sorted from PBMCs, obtained less than 25 months after vaccination. Receptor source: a man aged 45 to 75 who received an inactivated influenza vaccine. Each CDR3 is given with its conserved first and last residue. The order of the fields is clone size, V gene, D gene, CDR3 protein. D genes are given only for firm matches. The size of a clone is reported for some rows only, either as once, few or many, or as a class for expanded clones.

>.|TRBV6-2/TRBV6-3|.
CASSSWGQGYNEQFF
>few|TRBV18|.
CASSPMAGRDEQFF
>few|TRBV3-1|.
CASSPEQVNYGYTF
>few|TRBV20-1|.
CSAPLGGTDTQYF
>.|TRBV20-1|TRBD2
CSARDSGTKGEQYF
>.|TRBV12-3/TRBV12-4|.
CASSPGPGGYTF
>many|TRBV7-6|TRBD2
CASSLEASGRAYNEQFF
>many|TRBV7-8|TRBD2
CASSFLAGQETQYF
>many|TRBV15|.
CATSRDFGDLDEQFF
>.|TRBV3-1|TRBD2
CASSPGGGANNEQFF
>few|TRBV7-8|TRBD1
CASSPSGQVGTEAFF
>few|TRBV28|TRBD2
CASSSLFQRERTDTQYF
>few|TRBV10-3|TRBD2
CATRLAGEETQYF
>.|TRBV6-2/TRBV6-3|.
CASTHEYRDEQYF
>many|TRBV7-2|.
CASSTDINQPQHF
>.|TRBV10-3|.
CAISESSSGPDEQYF
>.|TRBV19|.
CASRYRVQGNTGELFF
>few|TRBV5-1|.
CASSIEDRRAQYF
>many|TRBV4-2|.
CASSQDGNPSEAFF
>few|TRBV7-2|.
CASSPSAAVTSYEQYF
>.|TRBV10-3|.
CAISEPPNTGELFF
>few|TRBV6-2/TRBV6-3|.
CASSPQQGGFRYTF
>.|TRBV14|TRBD2
CASSQVPSGGAYF
>.|TRBV9|.
CASSSNPHRGDTNYGYTF
>few|TRBV6-2/TRBV6-3|.
CASSYDGHYLDNEQFF